This TCR beta chain was observed in a study of T cell responses to AZD1222 COVID-19 vaccine. Overall study results and limits: When two AZD1222 doses had been given, Spike-specific TCR breadth and depth rose. The donor group comprised mostly white British people and more females; the analysis possibly underestimated clonal diversity. At baseline, seropositivity was found in only 5 to 7 AZD1222 recipients.

Comments on this clone: Antigen specificity is unknown.

V lost 0 bases and J lost 6, with 15 bases in between. The CDR3 sequence is 16 residues long. Germline V gene lookup returns CDR1 SGDLS and CDR2 YYNGEE. TCRdb keeps only in-frame clones here, not all; method: immunoSEQ multiplex PCR. This sample has some 130,000 clones; roughly nine tenths occur once, and the top ten carry over 9%. Combined were second doses at about 4 or about 12 weeks. The specimen comprised peripheral blood, sampled 28 days after the second AZD1222 dose. The chain joins TRBV9 to TRBJ2-2; D possibly uses TRBD1 or TRBD2 (5 bases each). The TCR comes from an adult who received the AZD1222 COVID-19 vaccine. CDR3 in amino acids: CASSVAGTYGAGELFF. The DNA for the CDR3 is TGTGCCAGCAGCGTAGCAGGGACCTATGGCGCCGGGGAGCTGTTTTTT.